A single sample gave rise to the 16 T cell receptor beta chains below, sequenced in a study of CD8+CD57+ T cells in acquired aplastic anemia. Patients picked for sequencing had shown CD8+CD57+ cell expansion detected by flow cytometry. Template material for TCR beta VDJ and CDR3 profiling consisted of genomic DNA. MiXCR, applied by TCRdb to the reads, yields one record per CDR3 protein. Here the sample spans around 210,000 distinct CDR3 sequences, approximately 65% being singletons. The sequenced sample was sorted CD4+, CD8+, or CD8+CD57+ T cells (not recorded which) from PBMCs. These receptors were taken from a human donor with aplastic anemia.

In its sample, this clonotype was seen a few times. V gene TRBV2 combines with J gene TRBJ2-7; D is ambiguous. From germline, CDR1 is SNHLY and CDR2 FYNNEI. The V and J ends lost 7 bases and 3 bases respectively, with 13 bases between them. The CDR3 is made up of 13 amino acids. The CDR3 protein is CASNPPTGYEQYF. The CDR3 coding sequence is TGTGCCAGCAACCCCCCGACGGGCTACGAGCAGTACTTC.

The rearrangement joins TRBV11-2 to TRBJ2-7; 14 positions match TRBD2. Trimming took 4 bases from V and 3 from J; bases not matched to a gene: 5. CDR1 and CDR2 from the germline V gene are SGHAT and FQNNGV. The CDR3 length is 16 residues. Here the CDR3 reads CASSSWTSGRFYEQYF. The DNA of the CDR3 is TGTGCCAGCAGCTCGTGGACTAGCGGGAGGTTCTACGAGCAGTACTTC. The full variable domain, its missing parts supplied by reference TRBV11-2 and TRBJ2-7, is EAGVAQSPRYKIIEKRQSVAFWCNPISGHATLYWYQQILGQGPKLLIQFQNNGVVDDSQLPKDRFSAERLKGVDSTLKIQPAKLEDSAVYLCASSSWTSGRFYEQYFGPGTRLTVT.

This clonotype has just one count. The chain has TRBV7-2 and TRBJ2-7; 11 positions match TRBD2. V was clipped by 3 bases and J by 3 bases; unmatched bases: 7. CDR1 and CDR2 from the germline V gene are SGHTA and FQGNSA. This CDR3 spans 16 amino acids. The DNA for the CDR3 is TGTGCCAGCAGCTTTGGCCCCGGGACTAGCGGCTACGAGCAGTACTTC. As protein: CASSFGPGTSGYEQYF.

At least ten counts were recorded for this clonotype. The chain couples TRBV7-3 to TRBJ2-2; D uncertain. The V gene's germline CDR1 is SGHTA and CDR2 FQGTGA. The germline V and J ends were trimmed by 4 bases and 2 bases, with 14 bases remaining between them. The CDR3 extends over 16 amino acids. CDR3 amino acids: CASSSAPEPNTGELFF. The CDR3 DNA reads TGTGCCAGCAGCTCCGCCCCCGAGCCCAACACCGGGGAGCTGTTTTTT.

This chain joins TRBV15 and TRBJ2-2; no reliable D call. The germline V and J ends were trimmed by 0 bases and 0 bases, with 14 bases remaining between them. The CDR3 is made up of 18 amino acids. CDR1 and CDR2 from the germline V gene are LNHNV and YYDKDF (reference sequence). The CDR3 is CATSRDRSQKANTGELFF. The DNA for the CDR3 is TGTGCCACCAGCAGAGATAGGTCTCAGAAAGCGAACACCGGGGAGCTGTTTTTT.

DNA of the CDR3: TGTGCCAGCAGTCCCGGAGGACCGCTCTCGGCCCAGCATTTT. It translates to CASSPGGPLSAQHF. The J gene is TRBJ1-5, the V gene TRBV12-3 or TRBV12-4; D is unclear. The germline V and J ends were trimmed by 5 bases and 11 bases, with 19 bases remaining between them. The CDR3 contains 14 residues.

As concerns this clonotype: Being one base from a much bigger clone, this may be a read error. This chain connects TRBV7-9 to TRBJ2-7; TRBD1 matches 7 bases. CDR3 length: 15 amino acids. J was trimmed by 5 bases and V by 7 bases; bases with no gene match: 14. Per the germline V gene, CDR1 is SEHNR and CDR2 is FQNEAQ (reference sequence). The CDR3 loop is CASNDPLDRVNEQYF. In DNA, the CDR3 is TGTGCCAGCAACGACCCCCTAGACAGGGTGAACGAGCAGTACTTC.

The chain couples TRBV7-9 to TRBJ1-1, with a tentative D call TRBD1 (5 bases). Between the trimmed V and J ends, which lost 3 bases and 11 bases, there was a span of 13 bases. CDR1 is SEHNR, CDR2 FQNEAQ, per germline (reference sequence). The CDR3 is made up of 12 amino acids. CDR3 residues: CASSLGRDVAFF. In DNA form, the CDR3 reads TGTGCCAGCAGCTTGGGACGGGACGTGGCTTTCTTT.

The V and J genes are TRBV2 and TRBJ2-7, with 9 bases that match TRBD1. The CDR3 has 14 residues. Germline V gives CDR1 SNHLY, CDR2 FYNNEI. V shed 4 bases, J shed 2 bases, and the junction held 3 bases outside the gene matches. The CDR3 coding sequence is TGTGCCAGCAGTGTGGGACAGGGACCCTACGAGCAGTACTTC. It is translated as CASSVGQGPYEQYF.

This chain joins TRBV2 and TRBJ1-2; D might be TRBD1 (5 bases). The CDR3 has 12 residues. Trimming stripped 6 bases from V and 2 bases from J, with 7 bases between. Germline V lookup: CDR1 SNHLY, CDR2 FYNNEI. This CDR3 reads CASRGRNYGYTF. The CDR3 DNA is TGTGCCAGCAGGGGACGGAACTATGGCTACACCTTC.

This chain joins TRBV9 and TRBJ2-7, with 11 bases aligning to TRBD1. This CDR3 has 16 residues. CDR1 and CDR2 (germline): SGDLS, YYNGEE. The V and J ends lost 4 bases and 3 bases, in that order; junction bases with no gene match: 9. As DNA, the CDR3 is TGTGCCAGCAGCTCCAAGGACAGGGGGCGCCTCTACGAGCAGTACTTC. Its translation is CASSSKDRGRLYEQYF.

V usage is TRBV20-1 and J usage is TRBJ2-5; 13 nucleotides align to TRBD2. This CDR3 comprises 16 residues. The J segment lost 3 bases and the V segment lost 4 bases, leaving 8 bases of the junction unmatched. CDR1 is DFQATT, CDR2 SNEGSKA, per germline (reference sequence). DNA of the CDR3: TGCAGTGCTAACCGCGGGGGACTAGCGGGAAAAGAGACCCAGTACTTC. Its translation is CSANRGGLAGKETQYF.

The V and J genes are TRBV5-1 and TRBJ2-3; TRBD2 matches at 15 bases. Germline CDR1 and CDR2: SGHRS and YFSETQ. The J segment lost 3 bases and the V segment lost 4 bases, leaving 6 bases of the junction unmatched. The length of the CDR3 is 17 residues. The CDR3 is CASSTGTSGGSTDTQYF. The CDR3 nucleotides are TGCGCCAGCAGCACCGGGACTAGCGGGGGGTCGACAGATACGCAGTATTTT.

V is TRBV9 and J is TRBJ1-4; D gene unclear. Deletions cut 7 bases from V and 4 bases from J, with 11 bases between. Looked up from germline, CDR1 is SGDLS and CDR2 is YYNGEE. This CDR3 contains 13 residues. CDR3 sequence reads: CASSGGNNEKLFF. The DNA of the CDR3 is TGTGCCAGCTCCGGAGGGAATAATGAAAAACTGTTTTTT.

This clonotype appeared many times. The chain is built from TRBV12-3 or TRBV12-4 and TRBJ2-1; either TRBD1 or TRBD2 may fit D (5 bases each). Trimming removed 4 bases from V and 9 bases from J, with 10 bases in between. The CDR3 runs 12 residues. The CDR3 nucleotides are TGTGCCAGCAGTTACCTGGGGGTTGAGCAGTTCTTC. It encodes CASSYLGVEQFF.

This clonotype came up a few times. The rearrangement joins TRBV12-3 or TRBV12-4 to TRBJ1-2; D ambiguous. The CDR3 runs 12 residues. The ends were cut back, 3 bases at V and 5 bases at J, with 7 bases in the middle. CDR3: CASSFSGYGYTF. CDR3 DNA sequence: TGTGCCAGCAGTTTTAGCGGGTATGGCTACACCTTC.